A single sample gave rise to the 9 T cell receptor beta chains below, sequenced in a study of glioma-infiltrating T cells after dendritic cell vaccination. Produced via immunoSEQ multiplex PCR; TCRdb's table is partial and in-frame only. Of tens of thousands of clones listed, about 90% are singletons. The material sequenced was blood, taken before dendritic cell vaccination. The receptors shown here come from a human donor with glioblastoma.

The chain uses TRBV19 and TRBJ2-3, with D maybe TRBD1 (5 bases). The CDR3 covers 13 residues. Germline CDR1 and CDR2: LNHDA and SQIVND (reference sequence). Trimming left V 7 bases short and J 2 bases short, with 10 bases between. CDR3 bases: TGTGCCAGTAACCGACAGATCACAGATACGCAGTATTTT. Its protein is CASNRQITDTQYF.

This clone was seen only once. The chain uses TRBV9 and TRBJ2-7, with D maybe TRBD1 (6 bases). Trimming removed 0 bases at V and 0 bases at J, with 7 bases between. Germline CDR1 and CDR2: SGDLS and YYNGEE. The CDR3 sequence is 14 residues long. The CDR3 nucleotides are TGTGCCAGCAGCGTAGACAGGGCCTCCTACGAGCAGTACTTC. It yields the protein CASSVDRASYEQYF.

The rearrangement joins TRBV5-8 to TRBJ2-1, with TRBD2 identical over 12 bases. The CDR3 contains 16 residues. CDR1 is SGHTS and CDR2 is YDEGEE in the germline V gene. V shed 4 bases and J 5 bases; nucleotides not matched to a gene: 7. CDR3 nucleotide sequence: TGTGCCAGCAGCCATTGGACTAGCGGGGTTCACAATGAGCAGTTCTTC. Translation: CASSHWTSGVHNEQFF.

The gene calls are TRBV6-1 and TRBJ1-1; 7 bases line up with TRBD1. The germline CDR1 and CDR2 sequences are MNHNS and SASEGT. The CDR3 is made up of 17 amino acids. V lost 4 bases to trimming and J lost 0 bases; unmatched junction nucleotides: 11. CDR3 in amino acids: CASSALQGGAMNTEAFF. The CDR3 nucleotides are TGTGCCAGCAGTGCCCTCCAGGGGGGCGCGATGAACACTGAAGCTTTCTTT.

The chain uses TRBV29-1 and TRBJ1-1; D may be TRBD1 (5 bases). This CDR3 comprises 12 residues. Germline lookup yields CDR1 SQVTM and CDR2 ANQGSEA. Deletions cut 3 bases from V and 1 base from J, with 6 bases between. The CDR3 sequence: CSVEGGNTEAFF. DNA for the CDR3: TGCAGCGTTGAGGGGGGGAACACTGAAGCTTTCTTT.

In this sample, this clone turned up a few times. The rearrangement uses TRBV6-6 and TRBJ2-1, with 9 bases fitting TRBD2. Germline CDR1 and CDR2: MNHNY and SVGAGI (reference sequence). The junction had 7 bases not matched to a gene; V was cut back by 6 bases and J by 7 bases. This CDR3 is 14 amino acids long. This chain's CDR3 is CASRGGRGGNEQFF. For the CDR3, the DNA is TGTGCCAGCAGGGGCGGGAGGGGAGGAAATGAGCAGTTCTTC.

Note on this clone: At the DNA level, this CDR3 is encoded by other sequences in the same sample as well. The rearrangement joins TRBV30 to TRBJ1-2; 12 bases are a match to TRBD1. The germline CDR1 and CDR2 sequences are GTSNPN and SVGIG (reference sequence). CDR3 length: 15 residues. V dropped 3 bases and J dropped 9; count of bases not matched to a gene: 11. CDR3 bases: TGTGCCTGGAGCAAAAGTGGGACAGGGGGCGTCCGCTACACCTTC. Translated, it gives CAWSKSGTGGVRYTF.

This clone was detected only once. In DNA form, the CDR3 reads TGTGCCAGCAGGTTGTGGGACAGGGCCTACAATGAGCAGTTCTTC. It encodes CASRLWDRAYNEQFF. V and J are TRBV7-9 and TRBJ2-1, with 9 nucleotides matching TRBD1. With V trimmed by 6 bases and J by 2 bases, 5 bases remained unmatched. CDR3 size: 15 residues. Germline V CDR1 and CDR2: SEHNR, FQNEAQ (reference sequence).

V gene TRBV7-2 combines with J gene TRBJ2-1, with no clear D. This CDR3 contains 16 residues. The germline gives CDR1 SGHTA, CDR2 FQGNSA. Deletions cut 4 bases from V and 0 bases from J, with 13 bases between. The CDR3 loop is CASSSYSRPSYNEQFF. The CDR3 DNA is TGTGCCAGCAGCTCCTACTCCCGCCCCTCCTACAATGAGCAGTTCTTC.